This T cell receptor beta chain was recovered during a study of CD4 T cells in relation to SARS-CoV-2 and coronaviruses. Concerning this clone itself: The antigen remains undetermined.

Profiling relied on immunoSEQ multiplex PCR, and the TCRdb table lists in-frame clones only, not all of them. The table has some 16,000 clones, over 60% seen once. Before the COVID-19 pandemic, during about 2011-2019, CD4+ T cells were taken from unexposed donors. CD4+ T cells were isolated from the cells after more than 8 days of culture. Sequences were obtained from CD4+ T cells from PBMCs, cultured in vitro. The TCR comes from a human donor in good health.

CDR3 bases: TGTGCCTGGAGTTCGCCCGGGACAGTCTTGAATGAAAAACTGTTTTTT. Amino acids: CAWSSPGTVLNEKLFF. The chain combines TRBV30 with TRBJ1-4, with 7 bases that match TRBD1. This CDR3 region has 16 residues. V shed 2 bases, J shed 5 bases, and the junction held 11 bases outside the gene matches. Germline assignment: CDR1 GTSNPN and CDR2 SVGIG (reference sequence). Using reference TRBV30 and TRBJ1-4 for the parts outside the CDR3, the full variable domain is SQTIHQWPATLVQPVGSPLSLECTVEGTSNPNLYWYRQAAGRGLQLLFYSVGIGQISSEVPQNLSASRPQDRQFILSSKKLLLSDSGFYLCAWSSPGTVLNEKLFFGSGTQLSVL.